Listed below are T cell receptor beta chains from one sample, sequenced in a study of T-cell reconstitution after alpha-beta-depleted transplantation in children. TCRdb recomputed calls from the PCR reads with MiXCR, one row per CDR3 protein. The sample includes about 300,000 distinct CDR3 sequences, roughly a tenth of them seen just once. The sequenced sample was PBMCs, obtained before TCRalphabeta/CD19-depleted stem cell transplant. The origin of the receptors is a boy less than two years old with acute myeloid leukemia, due to receive a stem cell transplant. Each CDR3 is given with its conserved first and last residue. The D gene is left open where the match is weak. Rows give clone size only sometimes, using once, few, many, or a class for an expanded clone.

v_call: TRBV13; j_call: TRBJ2-3; clone_size: .; d_call: .; cdr3_aa: CASSLGSGWTDTQYF; cdr3_nt: TGTGCCAGCAGCTTAGGTAGCGGCTGGACAGATACGCAGTATTTT
v_call: TRBV28; j_call: TRBJ2-7; clone_size: few; d_call: .; cdr3_aa: CASRSALGWGRDEQYF; cdr3_nt: TGTGCCAGCAGATCGGCGCTGGGGTGGGGCCGGGACGAGCAGTACTTC
v_call: TRBV5-1; j_call: TRBJ2-3; clone_size: many; d_call: .; cdr3_aa: CASSLATGGTDTQYF; cdr3_nt: TGCGCCAGCAGCTTGGCCACAGGCGGCACAGATACGCAGTATTTT
v_call: TRBV27; j_call: TRBJ1-5; clone_size: many; d_call: .; cdr3_aa: CASSLDRNQPQHF; cdr3_nt: TGTGCCAGCAGTTTAGACAGAAATCAGCCCCAGCATTTT
v_call: TRBV7-9; j_call: TRBJ1-4; clone_size: many; d_call: .; cdr3_aa: CASSNSQGNEKLFF; cdr3_nt: TGTGCCAGCAGCAATTCCCAGGGGAATGAAAAACTGTTTTTT
v_call: TRBV29-1; j_call: TRBJ2-7; clone_size: many; d_call: TRBD1; cdr3_aa: CSVEWSLAGQGSVREQYF; cdr3_nt: TGCAGCGTTGAATGGAGCCTCGCCGGACAGGGGAGCGTGAGGGAGCAGTACTTC
v_call: TRBV5-6; j_call: TRBJ2-5; clone_size: .; d_call: .; cdr3_aa: CASSLAKRGETQYF; cdr3_nt: TGTGCCAGCAGCTTGGCCAAGAGGGGGGAGACCCAGTACTTC
v_call: TRBV6-5; j_call: TRBJ1-5; clone_size: many; d_call: .; cdr3_aa: CASSYDSYQPQHF; cdr3_nt: TGTGCCAGCAGTTACGACAGCTATCAGCCCCAGCATTTT
v_call: TRBV20-1; j_call: TRBJ2-5; clone_size: many; d_call: .; cdr3_aa: CSARGRQETQYF; cdr3_nt: TGCAGTGCTAGAGGACGCCAAGAGACCCAGTACTTC
v_call: TRBV11-2; j_call: TRBJ2-1; clone_size: many; d_call: .; cdr3_aa: CASSLEVSFSGEQFF; cdr3_nt: TGTGCCAGCAGCTTAGAGGTCTCCTTCTCCGGTGAGCAGTTCTTC
v_call: TRBV6-2/TRBV6-3; j_call: TRBJ1-5; clone_size: few; d_call: .; cdr3_aa: CASSYAFSSEPQHF; cdr3_nt: TGTGCCAGCAGTTACGCGTTCTCGAGTGAGCCCCAGCATTTT
v_call: TRBV6-5; j_call: TRBJ2-7; clone_size: few; d_call: .; cdr3_aa: CASSLTGPHTYEQYF; cdr3_nt: TGTGCCAGCAGTTTAACAGGACCCCACACCTACGAGCAGTACTTC
v_call: TRBV5-5; j_call: TRBJ1-2; clone_size: many; d_call: .; cdr3_aa: CASSSTGSGYGYTF; cdr3_nt: TGTGCCAGCAGCTCCACAGGGAGCGGGTATGGCTACACCTTC
v_call: TRBV18; j_call: TRBJ2-5; clone_size: few; d_call: .; cdr3_aa: CASSLQGSSQETQYF; cdr3_nt: TGTGCCAGCTCACTACAGGGTTCCAGTCAAGAGACCCAGTACTTC
v_call: TRBV20-1; j_call: TRBJ2-5; clone_size: .; d_call: .; cdr3_aa: CSARDRKTQYF; cdr3_nt: TGCAGTGCTAGAGATAGGAAGACCCAGTACTTC
v_call: TRBV20-1; j_call: TRBJ2-3; clone_size: .; d_call: TRBD2; cdr3_aa: CSARESFFLAGATDTQYF; cdr3_nt: TGCAGTGCTAGAGAATCCTTCTTTCTAGCGGGAGCCACAGATACGCAGTATTTT
v_call: TRBV20-1; j_call: TRBJ2-3; clone_size: .; d_call: .; cdr3_aa: CSATRTTDTQYF; cdr3_nt: TGCAGTGCGACTAGAACCACAGATACGCAGTATTTT